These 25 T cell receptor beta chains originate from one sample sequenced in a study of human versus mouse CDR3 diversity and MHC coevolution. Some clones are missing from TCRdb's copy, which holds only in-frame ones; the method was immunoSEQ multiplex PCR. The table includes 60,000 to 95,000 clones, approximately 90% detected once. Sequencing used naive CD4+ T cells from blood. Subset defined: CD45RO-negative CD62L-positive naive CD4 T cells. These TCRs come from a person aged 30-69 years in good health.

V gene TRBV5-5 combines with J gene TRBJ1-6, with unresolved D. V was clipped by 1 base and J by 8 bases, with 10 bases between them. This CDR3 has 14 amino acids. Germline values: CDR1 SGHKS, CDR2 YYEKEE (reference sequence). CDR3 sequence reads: CASSLTQADSPLHF. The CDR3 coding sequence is TGTGCCAGCAGCTTGACGCAGGCCGATTCACCCCTCCACTTT.

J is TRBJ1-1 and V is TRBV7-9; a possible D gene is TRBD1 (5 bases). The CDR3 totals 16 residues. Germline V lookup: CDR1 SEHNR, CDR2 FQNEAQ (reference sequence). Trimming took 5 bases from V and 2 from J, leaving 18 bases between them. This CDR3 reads CASSPGIMTVNTEAFF. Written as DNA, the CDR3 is TGTGCCAGCAGCCCTGGTATAATGACAGTAAACACTGAAGCTTTCTTT.

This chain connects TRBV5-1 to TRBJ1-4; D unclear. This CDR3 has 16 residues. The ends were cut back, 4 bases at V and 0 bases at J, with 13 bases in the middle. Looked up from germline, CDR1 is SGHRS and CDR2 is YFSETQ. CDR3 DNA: TGCGCCAGCAGCGGGGAGGCGGTTGCAACTAATGAAAAACTGTTTTTT. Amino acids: CASSGEAVATNEKLFF.

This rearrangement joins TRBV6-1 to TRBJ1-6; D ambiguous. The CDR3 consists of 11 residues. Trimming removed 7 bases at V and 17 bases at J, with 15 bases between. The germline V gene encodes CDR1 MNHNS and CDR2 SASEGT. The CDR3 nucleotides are TGTGCCAGCAAGAACACCCAAAGCGTCCACTTT. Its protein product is CASKNTQSVHF.

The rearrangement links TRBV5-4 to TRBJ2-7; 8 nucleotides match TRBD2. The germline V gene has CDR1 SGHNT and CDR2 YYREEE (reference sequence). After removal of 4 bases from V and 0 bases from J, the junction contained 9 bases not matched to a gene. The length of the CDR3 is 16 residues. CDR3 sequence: CASSPGGGGNSYEQYF. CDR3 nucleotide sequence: TGTGCCAGCAGCCCGGGGGGCGGGGGGAACTCCTACGAGCAGTACTTC.

The CDR3 here is CASSRDRQVIYNSPLHF. Written as DNA, the CDR3 is TGCGCCAGCAGCAGGGACAGGCAGGTGATCTATAATTCACCCCTCCACTTT. V and J are TRBV5-1 and TRBJ1-6, with TRBD1 matching 8 bases. This CDR3 is 17 amino acids long. Per germline, CDR1 SGHRS and CDR2 YFSETQ. Trimming took 4 bases from V and 3 from J; bases not matched to a gene: 9.

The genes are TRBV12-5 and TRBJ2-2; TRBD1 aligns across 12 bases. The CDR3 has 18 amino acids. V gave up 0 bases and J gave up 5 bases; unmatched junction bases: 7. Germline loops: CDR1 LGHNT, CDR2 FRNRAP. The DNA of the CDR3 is TGTGCTAGTGGTTTGGTACCGGGGACAGGGGGCGAAACCGGGGAGCTGTTTTTT. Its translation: CASGLVPGTGGETGELFF.

The CDR3 nucleotides read TGTGCCAGCATTCCAGGACAGGGTATAACCGGGGAGCTGTTTTTT. This gives the protein CASIPGQGITGELFF. The chain carries TRBV9 and TRBJ2-2; 8 bases are shared with TRBD1. The CDR3 spans 15 residues. In germline, CDR1 is SGDLS, CDR2 YYNGEE. The junction had 9 bases not matched to a gene; V was cut back by 6 bases and J by 5 bases.

Written as DNA, the CDR3 is TGTGCCAGCAGCGTAGCTAGCGGGGGGGCCCCAGATACGCAGTATTTT. Translated: CASSVASGGAPDTQYF. J is TRBJ2-3 and V is TRBV9; 12 bases line up with TRBD2. Trimming removed 0 bases from V and 4 bases from J; junction bases left unmatched: 3. Germline CDR1 is SGDLS and CDR2 is YYNGEE. This CDR3 is built from 16 residues.

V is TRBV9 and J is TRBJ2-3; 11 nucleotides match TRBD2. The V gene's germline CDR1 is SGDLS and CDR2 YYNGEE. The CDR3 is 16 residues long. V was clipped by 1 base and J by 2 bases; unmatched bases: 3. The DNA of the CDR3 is TGTGCCAGCAGCGTATTACTAGCGGGGGTCACAGATACGCAGTATTTT. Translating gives CASSVLLAGVTDTQYF.

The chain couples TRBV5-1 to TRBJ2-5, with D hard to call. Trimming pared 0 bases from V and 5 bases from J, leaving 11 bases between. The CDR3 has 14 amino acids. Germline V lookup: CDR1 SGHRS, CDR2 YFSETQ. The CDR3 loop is CASSLGQVEETQYF. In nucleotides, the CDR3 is TGCGCCAGCAGCTTGGGTCAAGTTGAGGAGACCCAGTACTTC.

The chain's CDR3 is CASSLDGRTNTGELFF. Written as DNA, the CDR3 is TGTGCCAGCAGCTTGGATGGCCGTACGAACACCGGGGAGCTGTTTTTT. V is TRBV5-6 and J is TRBJ2-2; D remains ambiguous. V gave up 0 bases and J gave up 0 bases, with 9 bases separating them. This CDR3 comprises 16 residues. CDR1 is SGHDT and CDR2 is YYEEEE in the germline V gene. Looking up the rest from reference TRBV5-6 and TRBJ2-2 gives the full variable domain: DAGVTQSPTHLIKTRGQQVTLRCSPKSGHDTVSWYQQALGQGPQFIFQYYEEEERQRGNFPDRFSGHQFPNYSSELNVNALLLGDSALYLCASSLDGRTNTGELFFGEGSRLTVL.

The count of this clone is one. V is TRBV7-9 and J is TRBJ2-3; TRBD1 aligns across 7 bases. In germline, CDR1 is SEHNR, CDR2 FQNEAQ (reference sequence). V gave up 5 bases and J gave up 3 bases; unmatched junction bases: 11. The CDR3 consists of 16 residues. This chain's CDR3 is CASSAIPGQTTDTQYF. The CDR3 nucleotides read TGTGCCAGCAGCGCAATCCCGGGACAGACAACAGATACGCAGTATTTT.

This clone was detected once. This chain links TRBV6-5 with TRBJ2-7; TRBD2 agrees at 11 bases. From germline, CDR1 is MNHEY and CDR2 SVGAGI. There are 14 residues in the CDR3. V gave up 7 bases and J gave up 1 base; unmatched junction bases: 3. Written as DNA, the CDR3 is TGTGCCAGCACTAGGACTAGCGGGTCCTACGAGCAGTACTTC. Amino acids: CASTRTSGSYEQYF.

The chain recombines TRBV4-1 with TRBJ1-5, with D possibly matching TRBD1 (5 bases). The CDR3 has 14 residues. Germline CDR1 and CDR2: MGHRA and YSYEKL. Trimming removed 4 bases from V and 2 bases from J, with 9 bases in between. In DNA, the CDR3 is TGCGCCAGCAGCCCCCTAGGGGGCAATCAGCCCCAGCATTTT. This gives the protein CASSPLGGNQPQHF.

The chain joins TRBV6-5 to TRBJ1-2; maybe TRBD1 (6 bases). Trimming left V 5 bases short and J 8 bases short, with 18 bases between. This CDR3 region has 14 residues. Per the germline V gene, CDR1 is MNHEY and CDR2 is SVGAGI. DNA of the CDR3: TGTGCCAGCAGTAGCCGGGACACCGCTCGGGGCTACACCTTC. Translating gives CASSSRDTARGYTF.

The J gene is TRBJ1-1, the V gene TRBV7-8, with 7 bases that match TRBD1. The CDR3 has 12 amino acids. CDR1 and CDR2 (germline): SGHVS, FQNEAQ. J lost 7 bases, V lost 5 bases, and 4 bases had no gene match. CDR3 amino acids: CASSRDSLEAFF. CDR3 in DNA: TGTGCCAGCAGCCGGGACAGCCTTGAAGCTTTCTTT.

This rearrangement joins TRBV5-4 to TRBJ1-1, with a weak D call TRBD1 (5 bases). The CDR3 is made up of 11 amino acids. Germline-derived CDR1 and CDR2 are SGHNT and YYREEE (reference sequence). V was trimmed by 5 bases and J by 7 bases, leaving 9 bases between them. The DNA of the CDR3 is TGTGCCAGCAGTTCAGGGTTTGAAGCTTTCTTT. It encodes CASSSGFEAFF.

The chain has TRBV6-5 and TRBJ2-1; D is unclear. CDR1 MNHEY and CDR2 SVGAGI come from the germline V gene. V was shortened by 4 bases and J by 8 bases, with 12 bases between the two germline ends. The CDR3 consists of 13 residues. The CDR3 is CASSSRLRDEQFF. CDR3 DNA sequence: TGTGCCAGCAGTTCGAGGCTCCGCGATGAGCAGTTCTTC.

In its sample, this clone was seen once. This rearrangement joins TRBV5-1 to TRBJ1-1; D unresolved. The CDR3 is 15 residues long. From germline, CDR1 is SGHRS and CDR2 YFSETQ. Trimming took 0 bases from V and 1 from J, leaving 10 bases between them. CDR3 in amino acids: CASSLVPGGNTEAFF. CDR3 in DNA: TGCGCCAGCAGCTTGGTTCCGGGAGGGAACACTGAAGCTTTCTTT.

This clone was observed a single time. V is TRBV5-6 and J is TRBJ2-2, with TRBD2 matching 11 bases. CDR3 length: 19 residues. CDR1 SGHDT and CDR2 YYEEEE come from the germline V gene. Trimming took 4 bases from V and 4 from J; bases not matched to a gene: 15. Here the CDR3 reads CASSTRLAGSNRGTGELFF. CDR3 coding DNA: TGTGCCAGCAGCACCCGACTAGCGGGGAGTAACAGGGGCACCGGGGAGCTGTTTTTT.

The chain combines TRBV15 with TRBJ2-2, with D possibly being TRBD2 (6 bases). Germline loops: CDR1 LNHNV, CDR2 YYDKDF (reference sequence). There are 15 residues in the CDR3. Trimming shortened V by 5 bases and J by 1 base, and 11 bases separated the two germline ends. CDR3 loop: CATSPGGMNTGELFF. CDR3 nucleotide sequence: TGTGCCACCAGCCCGGGCGGGATGAACACCGGGGAGCTGTTTTTT.

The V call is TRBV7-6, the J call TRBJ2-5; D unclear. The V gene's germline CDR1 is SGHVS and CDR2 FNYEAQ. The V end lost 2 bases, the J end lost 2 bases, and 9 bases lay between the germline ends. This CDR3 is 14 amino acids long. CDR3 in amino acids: CASSLWPEQETQYF. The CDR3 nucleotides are TGTGCCAGCAGCTTATGGCCGGAGCAAGAGACCCAGTACTTC.

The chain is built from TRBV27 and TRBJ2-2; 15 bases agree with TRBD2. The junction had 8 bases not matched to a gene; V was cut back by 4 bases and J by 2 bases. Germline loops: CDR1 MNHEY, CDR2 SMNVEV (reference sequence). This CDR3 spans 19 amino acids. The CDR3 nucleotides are TGTGCCAGCAGTTCCTTCGGGACTAGCGGGAGGACCAACACCGGGGAGCTGTTTTTT. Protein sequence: CASSSFGTSGRTNTGELFF.

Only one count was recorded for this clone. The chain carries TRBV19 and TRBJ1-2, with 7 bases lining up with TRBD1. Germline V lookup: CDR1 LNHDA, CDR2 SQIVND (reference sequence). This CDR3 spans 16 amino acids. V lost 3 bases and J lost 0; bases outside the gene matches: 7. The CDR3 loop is CASSITGVPSNYGYTF. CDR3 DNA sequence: TGTGCCAGTAGTATTACAGGGGTCCCTTCTAACTATGGCTACACCTTC.